This T cell receptor (beta chain) was retrieved from a study of blood T cell repertoires in COVID-19. Whole-study context: In each case, the material was cDNA or gDNA derived from T cells, B-cell-depleted T cells, or PBMCs.

Only in-frame clones appear in the TCRdb table, and some are missing; sequencing was by immunoSEQ multiplex PCR. This sample has about 100,000 clones; around 87% occur once, and the top ten carry around a tenth. V shed 3 bases and J shed 8 bases, with 13 bases lying between them. The CDR3 runs 13 residues. Germline-derived CDR1 and CDR2 are MNHEY and SMNVEV (reference sequence). The TCR sequence derives from a woman younger than 45 with acute or convalescent COVID-19. The V gene is TRBV27, the J gene TRBJ1-1; no reliable D call. The specimen was peripheral blood. The CDR3 protein is CASSLVEGAEAFF. The CDR3 DNA reads as TGTGCCAGCAGTTTGGTCGAGGGCGCCGAAGCTTTCTTT.